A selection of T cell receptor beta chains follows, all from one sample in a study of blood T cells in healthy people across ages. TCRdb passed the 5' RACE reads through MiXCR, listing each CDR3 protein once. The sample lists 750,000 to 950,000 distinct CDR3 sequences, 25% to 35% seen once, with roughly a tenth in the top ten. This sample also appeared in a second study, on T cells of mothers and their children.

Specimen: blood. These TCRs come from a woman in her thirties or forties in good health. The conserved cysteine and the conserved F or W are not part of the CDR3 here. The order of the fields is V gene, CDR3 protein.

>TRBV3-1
ASSQVRASPLH
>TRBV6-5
ASSNRGGEFGYT
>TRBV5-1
ASSKGRQRTDTQY
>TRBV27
ASRLVGSSYEQY
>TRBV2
ASSQELVEQY
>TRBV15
TTSSWAGGADTQY
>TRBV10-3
AILPGAFSYEQY
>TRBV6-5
ASSFSMEDQETQY
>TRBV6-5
ASSYQGRSTDTQY
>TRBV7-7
ASSFSGGTGDEQF
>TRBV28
ASSLWASGGVQETQF
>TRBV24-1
ATSGSGTVVYNEQF
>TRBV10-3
AISESRPGTGFQYSNQPQH
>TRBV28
ASSSGDETQY
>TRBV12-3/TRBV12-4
ASSLRAGENTEAF